Presented here are 30 T cell receptor beta chains from one specimen sequenced in a study of CD8 T cells in ankylosing spondylitis. Study outcomes and limitations: Made up of under ten highly homologous variants, a TCR beta motif appeared characteristic of ankylosing spondylitis blood.

TCRdb passed the 5' RACE reads through MiXCR, listing each CDR3 protein once. Among about 700,000 distinct CDR3 sequences, 15% to 20% were seen once, and the ten largest hold under 20%. Their cognate antigens are unknown. The material sequenced was blood, either unsorted or a sorted T cell fraction (not recorded which). The receptors originated from a male donor with ankylosing spondylitis.

The CDR3 nucleotides read TGCAGTGCGACAGGACGGAAAATAAATAATTCACCCCTCCACTTT. Translating gives CSATGRKINNSPLHF. The chain links TRBV20-1 to TRBJ1-6; weak D call: TRBD1 (6 bases). This CDR3 has 15 residues. Trimming left V 6 bases short and J 5 bases short, with 17 bases between. Germline V gene data show CDR1 as DFQATT and CDR2 as SNEGSKA (reference sequence).

This rearrangement joins TRBV29-1 to TRBJ2-4; perhaps TRBD2 as D (5 bases). V lost 4 bases to trimming and J lost 8 bases, with 9 bases between them. The CDR3 consists of 11 residues. The V gene's germline CDR1 is SQVTM and CDR2 ANQGSEA. CDR3: CSVVKRDIQYF. DNA for the CDR3: TGCAGCGTTGTCAAGAGGGACATTCAGTACTTC.

The genes are TRBV5-1 and TRBJ2-5; 10 nucleotides align to TRBD1. Trimming took 3 bases from V and 5 from J; bases not matched to a gene: 10. Germline V gene lookup returns CDR1 SGHRS and CDR2 YFSETQ. The CDR3 extends over 16 amino acids. The CDR3 reads CASSSGGTGVSETQYF. The CDR3 DNA reads TGCGCCAGCAGCTCGGGGGGGACAGGGGTTTCGGAGACCCAGTACTTC.

The V call is TRBV7-9, the J call TRBJ2-1, with 7 nucleotides matching TRBD2. V was pared by 0 bases and J by 7 bases, with 12 bases of the junction left unmatched. The CDR3 has 17 amino acids. Germline CDR1 and CDR2: SEHNR and FQNEAQ (reference sequence). In DNA, the CDR3 is TGTGCCAGCAGCTTAGCGAGGGGAAGCGGGGAGCAGAATGAGCAGTTCTTC. Translating gives CASSLARGSGEQNEQFF.

This clonotype was observed a handful of times. This sequence joins TRBV28 and TRBJ2-7; D not certain. Looked up from germline, CDR1 is MDHEN and CDR2 is SYDVKM. The CDR3 loop spans 14 amino acids. V was shortened by 3 bases and J by 1 base, with 10 bases between the two germline ends. The CDR3 region has the DNA TGTGCCAGCAGTTTGACCAGAATATCCTACGAGCAGTACTTC. It specifies CASSLTRISYEQYF. Looking up the rest from reference TRBV28 and TRBJ2-7 gives the full variable domain: DVKVTQSSRYLVKRTGEKVFLECVQDMDHENMFWYRQDPGLGLRLIYFSYDVKMKEKGDIPEGYSVSREKKERFSLILESASTNQTSMYLCASSLTRISYEQYFGPGTRLTVT.

This clonotype was seen a few times. The rearrangement uses TRBV7-2 and TRBJ2-5; D not resolved. The CDR3 extends over 15 amino acids. Between the trimmed V and J ends, which lost 0 bases and 4 bases, there was a span of 12 bases. CDR1 and CDR2 from the germline V gene are SGHTA and FQGNSA. The CDR3 sequence is CASSLALRPTETQYF. The CDR3 region has the DNA TGTGCCAGCAGCTTAGCGCTGAGGCCCACAGAGACCCAGTACTTC.

J is TRBJ1-1 and V is TRBV5-1; TRBD1 matches 8 bases. The germline V gene encodes CDR1 SGHRS and CDR2 YFSETQ. Losses at the gene ends were 2 bases for V and 6 bases for J; bases not matched to a gene: 12. The CDR3 is made up of 16 amino acids. CDR3 residues: CASSFAPGTGISEAFF. The CDR3 DNA follows: TGCGCCAGCAGCTTCGCACCAGGGACAGGCATATCTGAAGCTTTCTTT.

The chain employs TRBV5-4 and TRBJ2-1, with 15 bases identical to TRBD2. CDR3 size: 16 residues. CDR1 is SGHNT, CDR2 YYREEE, per germline (reference sequence). Trimming at V came to 4 bases and at J to 10 bases, leaving 9 bases not matched to a gene. The CDR3 bases are TGTGCCAGCAGCATGGAAGGGACTAGCGGGAGGCGGGAGCAGTTCTTC. Translated: CASSMEGTSGRREQFF.

V and J are TRBV9 and TRBJ2-7; D is unclear. V lost 0 bases to trimming and J lost 1 base, with 11 bases between them. CDR1 and CDR2 (germline): SGDLS, YYNGEE. This CDR3 is 15 amino acids long. The CDR3 DNA follows: TGTGCCAGCAGCGTAGGGGGTACGTATTCCTACGAGCAGTACTTC. As protein: CASSVGGTYSYEQYF.

This clonotype came up a few times. This chain links TRBV20-1 with TRBJ2-7, with D unresolved. V was pared by 3 bases and J by 2 bases, with 11 bases between. The germline CDR1 and CDR2 sequences are DFQATT and SNEGSKA (reference sequence). This CDR3 is 13 amino acids long. As DNA, the CDR3 is TGCAGTGCTAGGGCCCGAGGTGCCTACGAGCAGTACTTC. Protein: CSARARGAYEQYF.

CDR3: CASSGARGLVAFF. CDR3 coding DNA: TGTGCCAGCAGCGGGGCCAGGGGGCTGGTAGCTTTCTTT. The rearrangement joins TRBV13 to TRBJ1-1; 8 nucleotides align to TRBD1. The CDR3 extends over 13 amino acids. Germline V gene data show CDR1 as PRHDT and CDR2 as FYEKMQ (reference sequence). J lost 10 bases, V lost 5 bases, and 9 bases had no gene match.

The chain uses TRBV29-1 and TRBJ2-1; 8 bases line up with TRBD2. The length of the CDR3 is 14 residues. Germline V gene data show CDR1 as SQVTM and CDR2 as ANQGSEA. V shed 2 bases and J 2 bases; nucleotides not matched to a gene: 2. This chain's CDR3 is CSVELAGPYNEQFF. The CDR3 nucleotides are TGCAGCGTTGAACTAGCGGGTCCCTACAATGAGCAGTTCTTC.

The V and J genes are TRBV12-3 or TRBV12-4 and TRBJ2-1; 9 positions match TRBD2. The CDR3 is made up of 15 amino acids. V gave up 7 bases and J gave up 9 bases; unmatched junction bases: 13. The CDR3 here is CASTYAAGGHGEQFF. The CDR3 DNA reads TGTGCCAGCACTTATGCAGCGGGAGGCCACGGTGAGCAGTTCTTC.

The chain joins TRBV13 to TRBJ2-4; 8 bases are shared with TRBD2. Germline V gives CDR1 PRHDT, CDR2 FYEKMQ (reference sequence). V lost 1 base, J lost 8 bases, and 4 bases stayed unmatched. The CDR3 length is 14 residues. The CDR3 DNA reads TGTGCCAGCAGCTTAGCGGGGGGGATGGACATTCAGTACTTC. This translates into CASSLAGGMDIQYF.

This clonotype has a handful of counts. The chain uses TRBV29-1 and TRBJ2-1; possibly TRBD2 for D (6 bases). The CDR3 is made up of 11 amino acids. Trimming cost V 7 bases and J 9 bases, with 13 bases left between them. Germline CDR1 reads SQVTM; CDR2 reads ANQGSEA. This CDR3 is CSAGERGEQFF. The CDR3 DNA reads TGCAGCGCGGGGGAGAGAGGTGAGCAGTTCTTC.

The chain uses TRBV20-1 and TRBJ1-1; maybe TRBD1 (6 bases). Trimming removed 3 bases at V and 2 bases at J, with 13 bases between. This CDR3 has 14 amino acids. Germline V lookup: CDR1 DFQATT, CDR2 SNEGSKA (reference sequence). This CDR3 reads CSARPRTANTEAFF. CDR3 nucleotides: TGCAGTGCTAGGCCCCGGACAGCCAACACTGAAGCTTTCTTT.

A few counts support this clonotype. The genes are TRBV11-2 and TRBJ2-1; 9 positions match TRBD2. The length of the CDR3 is 16 residues. The V gene's germline CDR1 is SGHAT and CDR2 FQNNGV. V was clipped by 5 bases and J by 9 bases; unmatched bases: 14. CDR3 loop: CASSATLMERGVEQFF. For the CDR3, the DNA is TGTGCCAGCAGCGCCACTCTCATGGAGCGGGGGGTTGAGCAGTTCTTC.

This clonotype was counted a few times. The rearrangement links TRBV2 to TRBJ1-2, with D hard to call. The V end lost 6 bases, the J end lost 2 bases, and 16 bases lay between the germline ends. The CDR3 is 15 amino acids. Germline V CDR1 and CDR2: SNHLY, FYNNEI. The chain's CDR3 is CASSPTLLVNYGYTF. Written as DNA, the CDR3 is TGTGCCAGCAGCCCGACCCTGCTCGTAAACTATGGCTACACCTTC.

Only one count was recorded for this clonotype. The chain employs TRBV9 and TRBJ1-2; 8 bases agree with TRBD1. Germline CDR1 and CDR2: SGDLS and YYNGEE. The J segment lost 0 bases and the V segment lost 3 bases, leaving 7 bases of the junction unmatched. The CDR3 has 16 residues. The CDR3 DNA reads TGTGCCAGCAGCGCGCAGGGGGCGACTCCTAACTATGGCTACACCTTC. Protein product: CASSAQGATPNYGYTF.

The sample holds a few counts of this clonotype. The rearrangement uses TRBV20-1 and TRBJ2-7, with 9 bases fitting TRBD2. Trimming took 0 bases from V and 2 from J; bases not matched to a gene: 14. This CDR3 contains 18 residues. The germline V gene has CDR1 DFQATT and CDR2 SNEGSKA (reference sequence). This CDR3 is CSARDFMAGGDTPYEQYF. CDR3 nucleotide sequence: TGCAGTGCTAGAGACTTTATGGCGGGAGGGGATACACCCTACGAGCAGTACTTC.

V usage is TRBV7-2 and J usage is TRBJ2-2, with 13 bases identical to TRBD2. Germline V gene lookup returns CDR1 SGHTA and CDR2 FQGNSA. The length of the CDR3 is 16 residues. Unmatched junction bases numbered 4, after V lost 4 bases and J lost 5 bases. The CDR3 spells CASSSPGLAGTGELFF. The CDR3, as DNA: TGTGCCAGCAGCTCCCCGGGACTAGCGGGAACCGGGGAGCTGTTTTTT. The full variable domain, in which reference TRBV7-2 and TRBJ2-2 provide the parts outside the CDR3, is GAGVSQSPSNKVTEKGKDVELRCDPISGHTALYWYRQSLGQGLEFLIYFQGNSAPDKSGLPSDRFSAERTGGSVSTLTIQRTQQEDSAVYLCASSSPGLAGTGELFFGEGSRLTVL.

This clonotype was picked up a small number of times. The V call is TRBV12-3 or TRBV12-4, the J call TRBJ1-1; no firm D call. The CDR3 totals 11 residues. Deletions cut 3 bases from V and 5 bases from J, with 4 bases between. CDR3 sequence (DNA): TGTGCCAGCAGTTTTAGGACTGAAGCTTTCTTT. Translated, it gives CASSFRTEAFF.

The chain joins TRBV28 to TRBJ2-3; D ambiguous. CDR1 and CDR2 from the germline V gene are MDHEN and SYDVKM. This CDR3 is 14 amino acids long. V lost 7 bases to trimming and J lost 0 bases, with 11 bases between them. As DNA, the CDR3 is TGTGCCAGCATCAAGGGCTGGAGCACAGATACGCAGTATTTT. The encoded protein is CASIKGWSTDTQYF.

The genes are TRBV20-1 and TRBJ2-1, with TRBD2 matching over 7 bases. Germline V CDR1 and CDR2: DFQATT, SNEGSKA (reference sequence). The CDR3 length is 16 residues. V was clipped by 1 base and J by 3 bases; unmatched bases: 9. The CDR3: CSARGFASGIYNEQFF. DNA for the CDR3: TGCAGTGCTAGAGGGTTTGCTAGCGGTATCTACAATGAGCAGTTCTTC.

This clonotype was recorded many times. The chain couples TRBV5-1 to TRBJ1-1; D is uncertain. Trimming stripped 4 bases from V and 10 bases from J, with 14 bases between. The CDR3 consists of 12 residues. Germline CDR1 reads SGHRS; CDR2 reads YFSETQ. DNA for the CDR3: TGCGCCAGCAGCGCGGAAACATTGCCAGCTTTCTTT. Translating it yields CASSAETLPAFF. Filled out from reference TRBV5-1 and TRBJ1-1, the complete variable domain reads KAGVTQTPRYLIKTRGQQVTLSCSPISGHRSVSWYQQTPGQGLQFLFEYFSETQRNKGNFPGRFSGRQFSNSRSEMNVSTLELGDSALYLCASSAETLPAFFGQGTRLTVV.

In this sample, this clonotype turned up a few times. The chain joins TRBV9 to TRBJ2-1; D remains ambiguous. Germline V gene sequence: CDR1 SGDLS, CDR2 YYNGEE. Trimming took 0 bases from V and 2 from J, leaving 9 bases between them. The CDR3 runs to 15 residues. In DNA, the CDR3 is TGTGCCAGCAGCGTAGGCCAGAGTCCCTACAATGAGCAGTTCTTC. It translates to CASSVGQSPYNEQFF.

This clonotype has a handful of counts. This chain joins TRBV20-1 and TRBJ2-3; D is undetermined. There are 11 residues in the CDR3. The V gene lost 6 bases and the J gene lost 9 bases, with 13 bases spanning the gap. The germline gives CDR1 DFQATT, CDR2 SNEGSKA (reference sequence). The CDR3 nucleotides read TGCAGTGCCCTACACGACGGAACGCAGTATTTT. Its translation is CSALHDGTQYF.

The chain recombines TRBV12-3 or TRBV12-4 with TRBJ1-4, with 8 nucleotides matching TRBD1. The V segment lost 3 bases and the J segment 5 bases; nucleotides outside the gene matches: 11. The CDR3 spans 17 residues. CDR3 coding DNA: TGTGCCAGCAGTTTCGGGCAGGGGGCGCCGGGGAATGAAAAACTGTTTTTT. This sequence encodes CASSFGQGAPGNEKLFF.

This clonotype was seen only a few times. The J gene is TRBJ1-5, the V gene TRBV2; 7 bases map to TRBD1. The CDR3 length is 15 residues. Unmatched junction bases numbered 7, after V lost 3 bases and J lost 5 bases. The germline CDR1 and CDR2 sequences are SNHLY and FYNNEI. The CDR3 loop is CASSDLTGIDQPQHF. CDR3 sequence (DNA): TGTGCCAGCAGTGATCTGACAGGGATAGATCAGCCCCAGCATTTT.

This clonotype has a handful of counts. The gene calls are TRBV5-1 and TRBJ2-2, with TRBD2 matching 8 bases. The germline gives CDR1 SGHRS, CDR2 YFSETQ. There are 16 residues in the CDR3. The J segment lost 5 bases and the V segment lost 3 bases, leaving 9 bases of the junction unmatched. The CDR3 bases are TGCGCCAGCAGCTCCGCCAACGGGGGGGGTACCGGGGAGCTGTTTTTT. It translates to CASSSANGGGTGELFF.